These T cell receptor beta chains were read from a single sample in a study of siplizumab effects on memory and regulatory T cells. Produced via immunoSEQ multiplex PCR; TCRdb's table is partial and in-frame only. The sample carries about 110,000 clones, roughly 92% recorded once. Sequencing input: CD4+ T cells sorted from blood. All receptors derive from a human donor in good health. Each CDR3 is given without its conserved first and last residue. A D gene is named only where the DNA matches it firmly.

>-|TRBV10-2|TRBJ2-2
ASTGTVNTGELF
>-|TRBV5-4|TRBJ1-4
ASSFVDSREKLF
>-|TRBV10-1|TRBJ2-7
ASSDGGGRNEQY
>-|TRBV5-6|TRBJ1-5
ASSDQQGKGNQPQH
>-|TRBV7-8|TRBJ1-5
ASSFTGQPQH
>TRBD1|TRBV9|TRBJ2-7
ASSVEAGTGTEQY
>TRBD1|TRBV13|TRBJ1-1
ASSVNRGVNTEAF
>-|TRBV5-1|TRBJ2-1
ASSTGTLREQF
>-|TRBV2|TRBJ1-1
ASGERFEWGDSIKAF
>-|TRBV19|TRBJ1-2
ASMRGNLDYGYT
>TRBD1|TRBV7-9|TRBJ1-2
ASSSHRGENYGYT
>-|TRBV5-6|TRBJ2-1
ASSLFDEQF
>-|TRBV2|TRBJ1-5
ASSADRYQPQH
>-|TRBV13|TRBJ1-1
ASSEAGNTEAF
>-|TRBV7-6|TRBJ2-7
ASSPYGRTYEQY
>TRBD1|TRBV5-1|TRBJ1-3
ASSFDRGQTGNTIY
>-|TRBV5-4|TRBJ1-2
ASSLALSRGYGYT
>-|TRBV5-6|TRBJ2-3
ASGNWRPTDTQY
>-|TRBV19|TRBJ1-2
ASSADMGWNGYT
>TRBD2|TRBV18|TRBJ2-1
ASSPLAGSYNEQF
>TRBD2|TRBV27|TRBJ2-1
ASSFRLAGNDEQF
>-|TRBV6-5|TRBJ2-2
ASTQGVNTGELF
>TRBD1|TRBV27|TRBJ1-2
ASRKPGQGASSYGYT
>TRBD1|TRBV18|TRBJ2-4
ASSQGAKDIQY
>-|TRBV18|TRBJ1-1
ASSPPPGQDTEAF
>-|TRBV10-3|TRBJ2-2
AISESGPGNTGELF
>-|TRBV6-5|TRBJ2-5
ASSQGSLQETQY
>-|TRBV5-8|TRBJ2-1
ASTVTVYYNEQF
>-|TRBV5-8|TRBJ2-7
ASSPGEQY
>TRBD2|TRBV7-9|TRBJ2-5
ASSSGLAVYQETQY
>TRBD1|TRBV10-3|TRBJ2-5
AIGGDRGETQY
>TRBD1|TRBV7-9|TRBJ1-1
ASSLRGKGGRNTEAF
>-|TRBV9|TRBJ2-1
ASSGQALVGEQF
>-|TRBV11-2|TRBJ2-3
ASSRERDTQY
>-|TRBV29-1|TRBJ1-2
SVVLASENYGYT
>-|TRBV11-3|TRBJ2-3
ASSSKTRDGGQY
>-|TRBV5-6|TRBJ1-1
ASSLGTVTEAF
>TRBD1|TRBV7-9|TRBJ1-5
ASSLIGGQPQH
>-|TRBV7-2|TRBJ2-7
ASSLNRPDEQY
>-|TRBV4-1|TRBJ2-7
ASSQRDGYYEQY
>TRBD1|TRBV7-2|TRBJ2-7
ASSSDRGLYEQY
>TRBD1|TRBV6-1|TRBJ2-5
ASRSLQGVGETQY
>-|TRBV2|TRBJ1-1
ASSAQVNTEAF
>-|TRBV7-9|TRBJ1-5
ASSFGNQPQH
>TRBD2|TRBV18|TRBJ2-7
ASSAGEKRHEQY
>-|TRBV19|TRBJ2-2
ASSIGQVMAGELF